This T cell receptor beta chain appears in the sequencing data of a study of shared clonotypes between healthy human individuals (dated by TCRdb to 2018 to 2021). The study in broad terms: Two women and a few men aged 18 to 49 years were included in the cohort. Per donor, three plates each were used for CD4 naive and CD4 memory, two for CD8 naive, and one for CD8 memory. Libraries were prepared and TCR repertoires were sequenced by different laboratories using diverse techniques, in order to increase sequencing depth and limit assay-specific biases. Per donor, leukapheresis produced somewhere between about 0.8 and 9.5 billion PBMCs. The study deeply sequenced blood TCR repertoires of about 5 healthy adults to estimate repertoire size and the extent of clonotype sharing between individuals. On the study overall, not on this receptor specifically: Even with the large sequencing depth, rarefaction of the sorted-subset datasets indicated that sequencing was incomplete. The small number of donors limited the genetic and exposure-history diversity represented. Pairwise subsampling indicated that sequencing depth was expected to affect the degree of clonotype sharing among donors. Sampling was restricted to blood, and TCR repertoires in tissues likely differ from the TCR repertoires found in blood. When several donors were compared, the shared fraction of clonotypes was 5% to 6.5% for naive CD4, about 4% for naive CD8, 2% to 2.5% for memory CD4, and about 0.36% for memory CD8. Estimated clonotype richness was generally larger for naive than for memory subsets. Clonotypes shared by all four sorted-subset donors showed higher generation probabilities than non-shared clonotypes.

Using the deep immunoSEQ assay, TCR CDR3 regions were amplified from genomic DNA by multiplex PCR. Extracted genomic DNA from each cell subset was distributed evenly across all wells of several immunoSEQ 96-well plates, and each plate was treated as a replicate. Each replicate PCR for sorted subsets received roughly 200 ng genomic DNA, equal to tens of thousands of T cell genomes. The purified libraries were quantified using a Qubit 3.0 fluorometer, sized with a Bioanalyzer 2100, and then quantified again using the KAPA Library Quantification kit. Every immunoSEQ 96-well plate was sequenced on a dedicated single-read 150-cycle Illumina NextSeq 550 flow cell. As for how the authors treated the data: The immunoSEQ output contained only junctional sequences without quality scores, so filtering could not match that applied to full-length reads. To assign V/J genes and CDR3, sequences were annotated using PyIR, a Python wrapper for IgBLAST v1.9, with IMGT germline references. Reads with weak V/J assignments (E-value above 1e-6), missing CDR3, stop codons, out-of-frame junctions, or ambiguous translated residues were removed. V3J clonotypes were defined by identical inferred V gene, J gene, and CDR3 amino acid sequence. To compute the percentage overlap between repertoires, the number of shared unique clonotypes was divided by the size of the smaller repertoire. Three approaches were used to assess repertoire richness: RTK rarefaction, the Chao1 estimator, and Recon v2.1 estimates of unobserved clonotypes. Generation probabilities for all TCRbeta clonotypes obtained by the gDNA method from several donors were computed using OLGA. Entries here come from immuneACCESS through TCRdb and include only in-frame sequences with V and J called. Some clones fail to appear in such tables; in the studies checked, an unresolved V gene covers under half of the shortfall, and the cause of the remainder is unknown. That table gives V, J and clone size, and the DNA gave D and trimming. The sample table contains approximately 1.1 million clones; only one count was recorded for 75% to 85% of them. About 0.52% of the sample rests with the top ten.

V is shortened by 0 bases, J by 8 bases, and the region joining them spans 14 bases. The germline V gene encodes CDR1 LGHNA and CDR2 YNFKEQ. The CDR3 starts with the cysteine, ends with the phenylalanine, and has 15 residues. Only the CDR3 region is kept as DNA, spanning 45 bases read in frame from base 1. The donors were healthy, HIV-negative adults who had no recently reported acute infections or vaccinations. Only Caucasian adults living in Nashville, Tennessee, USA were represented among the donors. CD4+ T cells were enriched through magnetic negative selection, after which naive cells were positively selected on CD45RA and the remaining negative fraction served as the memory subset. Blood was collected by leukapheresis, and PBMCs were isolated by Ficoll-Histopaque density gradient centrifugation and then cryopreserved in liquid nitrogen vapor phase. Analytical flow cytometry was used to check the purity and quantity of every magnetically sorted T cell population. From each sorted fraction, genomic DNA was isolated and quantified by UV absorbance on a Nanodrop 2000c.

Concerning this clone: Its recognized antigen is unknown. The record has no base qualities; no much larger clone is one base away.

The sequencing input was memory CD4+ T cells from PBMCs. This specimen's cell subset or site label, interpreted: CD45RA-negative fraction. The V and J segments used are TRBV4-2 and TRBJ1-3; perhaps TRBD1 is the D gene, with 5 bases matching. The TCR originated in a man between 18 and 35 years old in good health. Some clones in this sample may be carry-over from other donors' samples. The DNA sequence reads TGTGCCAGCAGCCAAGATACTGCGCTGGGGGACACCATATATTTT. This codes for CASSQDTALGDTIYF.